This TCR beta chain was recorded in a study of shared clonotypes between healthy human individuals. Points from the study as a whole: Generally, naive subsets came out with larger estimated richness than memory subsets. Non-shared clonotypes had lower generation probabilities than clonotypes shared by all four sorted-subset donors.

J lost 0 bases, V lost 7 bases, and 7 bases had no gene match. CDR3 length: 15 residues. The germline gives CDR1 SGHRS, CDR2 YFSETQ. Profiling relied on immunoSEQ multiplex PCR, and the TCRdb table lists in-frame clones only, not all of them. The table lists 850,000 to 1,100,000 clones, 60% to 80% of them singletons, with roughly 0.83% in the top ten. Notes on this clone: Antigen specificity is unknown.

V usage is TRBV5-1 and J usage is TRBJ1-3; 7 bases are a match to TRBD1. The sequencing input was memory CD4+ T cells from PBMCs. As for subset: CD45RA-negative fraction. This TCR was recovered from a man aged 18 to 30 in good health. Some clones in this sample may be carry-over from other donors' samples. CDR3: CASGSTGASGNTIYF. The CDR3, as DNA: TGCGCCAGCGGGAGTACAGGGGCCTCTGGAAACACCATATATTTT.